Shown below are 21 T cell receptor beta chains from a single sample sequenced in a study of blood T cell repertoires in COVID-19. Sequenced by immunoSEQ multiplex PCR; TCRdb stores in-frame clones only, minus some. The repertoire has approximately 200,000 clones, roughly 84% of them found once; the top ten carry approximately 7.4%. Sequences were obtained from peripheral blood. The receptor source for this set is a woman in her fifties or sixties with acute or convalescent COVID-19.

The rearrangement links TRBV14 to TRBJ2-3, with D possibly matching TRBD1 (5 bases). Between the trimmed V and J ends, which lost 1 base and 5 bases, there was a span of 19 bases. The germline V gene has CDR1 SGHDN and CDR2 FVKESK. The CDR3 has 17 residues. The CDR3 DNA reads as TGTGCCAGCAGCCAAGGTCGGTCAGGGATCAGATTAGATACGCAGTATTTT. Translating it yields CASSQGRSGIRLDTQYF. Based on the CDR3 plus reference TRBV14 and TRBJ2-3, the full variable domain is EAGVTQFPSHSVIEKGQTVTLRCDPISGHDNLYWYRRVMGKEIKFLLHFVKESKQDESGMPNNRFLAERTGGTYSTLKVQPAELEDSGVYFCASSQGRSGIRLDTQYFGPGTRLTVL.

The table lists this clone with a few counts. The chain has TRBV4-1 and TRBJ1-2; D gene unclear. From germline, CDR1 is MGHRA and CDR2 YSYEKL. The CDR3 has 13 amino acids. V was shortened by 2 bases and J by 3 bases, with 7 bases between the two germline ends. Here the CDR3 reads CASSQFQDYGYTF. CDR3 coding DNA: TGCGCCAGCAGCCAATTTCAGGACTATGGCTACACCTTC.

This clone appeared a single time. This chain's CDR3 is CASSEAQAGNQPQHF. The CDR3 nucleotides are TGTGCCAGCAGTGAAGCGCAGGCTGGGAATCAGCCCCAGCATTTT. V usage is TRBV2 and J usage is TRBJ1-5, with D unclear. Trimming stripped 0 bases from V and 4 bases from J, with 10 bases between. The CDR3 totals 15 residues. Looked up from germline, CDR1 is SNHLY and CDR2 is FYNNEI.

CDR3 sequence reads: CASRPTRDILTDTQYF. The CDR3, as DNA: TGTGCCAGCAGGCCCACCCGGGACATCCTCACAGATACGCAGTATTTT. The chain carries TRBV28 and TRBJ2-3, with a possible D match to TRBD1 (6 bases). Germline V CDR1 and CDR2: MDHEN, SYDVKM. The length of the CDR3 is 16 residues. Trimming took 6 bases from V and 2 from J, leaving 18 bases between them.

A few counts support this clone. The chain joins TRBV23-1 to TRBJ1-1, with D possibly being TRBD1 (5 bases). TRBV23-1 is sorted into the ORF group, with uncertain function. The CDR3 runs 12 residues. Trimming stripped 8 bases from V and 5 bases from J, with 12 bases between. CDR3 DNA sequence: TGCGCCAGCTGGGGACTTACAACTGAAGCTTTCTTT. Its protein product is CASWGLTTEAFF.

Only a few counts were recorded for this clone. The gene calls are TRBV5-6 and TRBJ1-5; D not certain. V gave up 0 bases and J gave up 8 bases, with 12 bases separating them. Germline CDR1 SGHDT, CDR2 YYEEEE. This CDR3 has 14 residues. This CDR3 is CASSLAAGMEPQHF. The CDR3 region has the DNA TGTGCCAGCAGCTTGGCCGCGGGTATGGAGCCCCAGCATTTT.

The rearrangement uses TRBV19 and TRBJ1-5; D is possibly TRBD1 (5 bases). There are 16 residues in the CDR3. Germline V gene data show CDR1 as LNHDA and CDR2 as SQIVND (reference sequence). V gave up 7 bases and J gave up 3 bases, with 19 bases separating them. The CDR3 DNA follows: TGTGCCAGTACCCCTCGGTCGGGGGGGTTCAATCAGCCCCAGCATTTT. Protein product: CASTPRSGGFNQPQHF.

This clone was observed once. The chain joins TRBV5-1 to TRBJ2-3, with TRBD1 identical over 7 bases. V shed 1 base, J shed 5 bases, and the junction held 1 base outside the gene matches. This CDR3 is 13 amino acids long. Germline V CDR1 and CDR2: SGHRS, YFSETQ. In nucleotides, the CDR3 is TGCGCCAGCAGCTTGACAGGGGTAGATACGCAGTATTTT. Its protein product is CASSLTGVDTQYF.

J is TRBJ2-5 and V is TRBV27; 7 nucleotides align to TRBD2. The CDR3 is 15 amino acids. V lost 3 bases, J lost 4 bases, and 8 bases stayed unmatched. Germline V gives CDR1 MNHEY, CDR2 SMNVEV (reference sequence). CDR3: CASSLRGGPIETQYF. In DNA, the CDR3 is TGTGCCAGCAGTTTGAGGGGAGGGCCTATAGAGACCCAGTACTTC.

The J gene is TRBJ1-2, the V gene TRBV6-1, with D possibly matching TRBD1 (6 bases). From germline, CDR1 is MNHNS and CDR2 SASEGT. V was shortened by 3 bases and J by 4 bases, with 12 bases between the two germline ends. The CDR3 covers 14 residues. The CDR3 here is CASSEPGTSYGYTF. DNA of the CDR3: TGTGCCAGCAGTGAGCCAGGGACATCCTATGGCTACACCTTC.

This chain joins TRBV5-6 and TRBJ1-2; D perhaps matches TRBD1 (6 bases). The germline V and J ends were trimmed by 4 bases and 4 bases, with 14 bases remaining between them. Germline loops: CDR1 SGHDT, CDR2 YYEEEE. CDR3 length equals 14 residues. As DNA, the CDR3 is TGTGCCAGCAGCGAATCGGGACAAGGCTATGGCTACACCTTC. Translated: CASSESGQGYGYTF.

This chain joins TRBV6-1 and TRBJ1-1; D unresolved. V was trimmed by 2 bases and J by 4 bases, leaving 8 bases between them. The CDR3 has 13 residues. Germline CDR1 and CDR2: MNHNS and SASEGT. This chain's CDR3 is CASSEIKSTEAFF. The CDR3 bases are TGTGCCAGCAGTGAAATCAAGAGCACTGAAGCTTTCTTT.

The rearrangement links TRBV21-1 to TRBJ2-4; TRBD2, the D gene given by the table, was not confirmed from the DNA. TRBV21-1 is classified as a pseudogene. The CDR3 contains 16 residues. This CDR3 is CATHDSRGLAKNIQYF. The CDR3 DNA reads TGTGCCACCCACGACTCGCGGGGGTTAGCCAAAAACATTCAGTACTTC.

The chain joins TRBV29-1 to TRBJ2-7; D unresolved. V dropped 5 bases and J dropped 4 bases, with 9 bases sitting between them. CDR1 is SQVTM, CDR2 ANQGSEA, per germline. The CDR3 has 11 residues. CDR3: CSVSRGYEQYF. The CDR3 nucleotides read TGCAGCGTTTCTCGCGGATACGAGCAGTACTTC.

The rearrangement uses TRBV19 and TRBJ2-2, with 9 bases that match TRBD1. This CDR3 is built from 16 residues. Trimming took 6 bases from V and 4 from J; bases not matched to a gene: 9. Germline lookup yields CDR1 LNHDA and CDR2 SQIVND (reference sequence). The CDR3 here is CASRGNRDRVTGELFF. For the CDR3, the DNA is TGTGCCAGTAGGGGTAACCGGGACAGGGTCACCGGGGAGCTGTTTTTT.

This chain links TRBV6-5 with TRBJ2-7, with 10 bases aligning to TRBD2. The junction had 9 bases not matched to a gene; V was cut back by 7 bases and J by 3 bases. Germline-derived CDR1 and CDR2 are MNHEY and SVGAGI. This CDR3 has 15 amino acids. CDR3: CASTESASGSYEQYF. The CDR3 DNA is TGTGCCAGCACCGAATCGGCTAGCGGGAGCTACGAGCAGTACTTC.

The V and J genes are TRBV3-1 (or the pseudogene TRBV3-2) and TRBJ1-1, with D uncertain. CDR3 length: 13 residues. CDR1 is LGHDT and CDR2 is YNNKEL in the germline V gene (reference sequence). V dropped 2 bases and J dropped 1 base, with 5 bases sitting between them. The CDR3 reads CASSQNRNTEAFF. In DNA, the CDR3 is TGTGCCAGCAGCCAAAACAGGAACACTGAAGCTTTCTTT.

CDR3 sequence reads: CSVEVGQGLTQYF. CDR3 in DNA: TGCAGCGTTGAAGTCGGTCAGGGGTTGACCCAGTACTTC. This chain connects TRBV29-1 to TRBJ2-5; a possible D gene is TRBD1 (6 bases). The CDR3 totals 13 residues. The V gene lost 1 base and the J gene lost 7 bases, with 13 bases spanning the gap. Germline V gives CDR1 SQVTM, CDR2 ANQGSEA.

The chain has TRBV28 and TRBJ1-1; TRBD1 matches at 7 bases. Germline loops: CDR1 MDHEN, CDR2 SYDVKM. The CDR3 length is 15 residues. After removal of 11 bases from V and 1 base from J, the junction contained 13 bases not matched to a gene. This CDR3 reads CAGRPQGVGNTEAFF. For the CDR3, the DNA is TGTGCCGGCCGACCTCAGGGGGTAGGGAACACTGAAGCTTTCTTT.

This rearrangement joins TRBV6-5 to TRBJ2-2, with D maybe TRBD2 (5 bases). V was shortened by 6 bases and J by 0 bases, with 11 bases between the two germline ends. This CDR3 region has 15 residues. CDR1 is MNHEY, CDR2 SVGAGI, per germline. The CDR3 loop is CASSYAGTNTGELFF. CDR3 DNA: TGTGCCAGCAGCTATGCCGGGACGAACACCGGGGAGCTGTTTTTT.

The chain recombines TRBV6-4 with TRBJ2-1, with TRBD1 matching over 10 bases. Germline V CDR1 and CDR2: MRHNA, SNTAGT. CDR3 length: 11 residues. V dropped 6 bases and J dropped 15; count of bases not matched to a gene: 5. This CDR3 is CASSGQGDGFF. As DNA, the CDR3 is TGTGCCAGCAGCGGACAGGGGGATGGGTTCTTC.